This is a list of T cell receptor beta chains from one sample in a study of identical twins. TCRdb re-analysed the 5' RACE reads in MiXCR, keeping a single row per CDR3 protein. In the table there are around 530,000 distinct CDR3 sequences, roughly 15% of which are singletons. These records were also assigned to another study, of yellow fever vaccine responses in identical twins.

The sample taken for sequencing was CD4+ T cells sorted from blood. Receptor source: a woman under 30 in good health. Both conserved end residues are part of each CDR3. Each record gives: CDR3 protein, CDR3 DNA, D gene, clone size, J gene, V gene. D genes are given only for firm matches. A clone size is listed for some rows: how often the clone was seen (once, few, many), or a class if it is expanded.

CSARRGSGSVETQYF TGCAGCGCCCGCCGGGGTAGCGGGAGTGTTGAGACCCAGTACTTC TRBD2 . TRBJ2-5 TRBV29-1
CASSPLERGYTEAFF TGTGCCAGCTCACCGCTAGAGAGAGGGTACACTGAAGCTTTCTTT . few TRBJ1-1 TRBV18
CASSQGRARSATDEQFF TGCGCCAGCAGCCAAGGGCGGGCTAGATCGGCAACCGATGAGCAGTTCTTC . . TRBJ2-1 TRBV4-1
CASSPLAGPNTGELFF TGTGCCAGCTCACCGCTAGCGGGGCCGAACACCGGGGAGCTGTTTTTT TRBD2 . TRBJ2-2 TRBV18
CASSSSPRGSSYEQYF TGTGCCAGCAGCTCATCCCCGAGGGGTAGCTCCTACGAGCAGTACTTC . few TRBJ2-7 TRBV7-9
CASSLAGVGPETQYF TGTGCCAGCAGCTTGGCCGGTGTGGGGCCTGAGACCCAGTACTTC . . TRBJ2-5 TRBV7-2
CASSPRTGGIGTEAFF TGCGCCAGCAGCCCAAGGACAGGGGGCATTGGCACTGAAGCTTTCTTT TRBD1 . TRBJ1-1 TRBV4-1
CASSKKKLLLAVTDTQYF TGTGCCAGCAGCAAGAAAAAATTATTACTAGCGGTCACAGATACGCAGTATTTT TRBD2 few TRBJ2-3 TRBV11-2
CASSLATMERGKNEQFF TGCGCCAGCAGCTTGGCCACGATGGAGCGGGGGAAGAATGAGCAGTTCTTC TRBD2 few TRBJ2-1 TRBV5-1
CASSRPKGSPGANVLTF TGTGCCAGCAGTCGACCCAAAGGTTCCCCTGGGGCCAACGTCCTGACTTTC . . TRBJ2-6 TRBV12-3/TRBV12-4
CASSLGGTGGEKLFF TGTGCCAGCAGCTTGGGAGGGACAGGGGGCGAAAAACTGTTTTTT TRBD1 many TRBJ1-4 TRBV5-5
CATSDNIGNTIYF TGTGCCACCAGTGATAACATCGGAAACACCATATATTTT . . TRBJ1-3 TRBV24-1
CASSQDWAGLFF TGTGCCAGCTCACAGGACTGGGCCGGGCTGTTTTTT . . TRBJ2-2 TRBV18
CASSQAHEQYF TGCGCCAGCAGCCAAGCGCACGAGCAGTACTTC . . TRBJ2-7 TRBV4-1
CASSPKQGTGEQFF TGCGCCAGCAGCCCAAAACAGGGAACAGGTGAGCAGTTCTTC . . TRBJ2-1 TRBV5-1
CSARGQGEPVFNSPLHF TGCAGTGCTAGAGGGCAGGGTGAACCAGTGTTTAATTCACCCCTCCACTTT . . TRBJ1-6 TRBV20-1
CASSLNRGFSYNEQFF TGTGCCAGCAGCTTGAACAGGGGGTTCTCCTACAATGAGCAGTTCTTC TRBD1 . TRBJ2-1 TRBV5-5
CASSSRTSTQYF TGTGCCAGCAGTTCTCGGACTTCTACGCAGTATTTT . . TRBJ2-3 TRBV12-3/TRBV12-4
CASRGIPGQRTPSTKNIQYF TGTGCCAGCAGAGGGATACCGGGACAGAGAACCCCTAGTACCAAAAACATTCAGTACTTC TRBD1 . TRBJ2-4 TRBV28
CASSLETGLRAAFF TGTGCCAGCAGCTTAGAAACAGGTTTAAGGGCGGCTTTCTTT . few TRBJ1-1 TRBV7-6
CASSGTGGLNIDEQFF TGTGCCAGCAGTGGAACGGGGGGCCTTAATATCGATGAGCAGTTCTTC . . TRBJ2-1 TRBV2
CSARLAGAYTDTQYF TGCAGTGCTAGGTTAGCGGGGGCCTACACAGATACGCAGTATTTT TRBD2 . TRBJ2-3 TRBV20-1
CASSRHRGTEAFF TGTGCCAGCAGCCGACACAGGGGCACTGAAGCTTTCTTT TRBD1 . TRBJ1-1 TRBV14
CASRDGQVGNTEAFF TGTGCCAGCAGAGATGGACAGGTTGGGAATACTGAAGCTTTCTTT TRBD1 few TRBJ1-1 TRBV6-1
CAISGATRTEAFF TGTGCCATCAGTGGAGCCACGAGGACTGAAGCTTTCTTT . many TRBJ1-1 TRBV10-3
CSGRDQPRGGGYTF TGCAGTGGTAGAGATCAGCCTAGGGGGGGTGGCTACACCTTC . . TRBJ1-2 TRBV20-1
CASSASSGLSSEQYF TGTGCCAGCAGCGCAAGCTCGGGCCTATCCTCCGAGCAGTACTTC . once TRBJ2-7 TRBV9
CSADLLELSSYEQYF TGCAGTGCGGACCTTCTTGAACTTAGCTCCTACGAGCAGTACTTC . . TRBJ2-7 TRBV20-1
CASSLRSGQGSTDTQYF TGCGCCAGCAGCTTGAGATCGGGACAGGGATCGACAGATACGCAGTATTTT TRBD1 few TRBJ2-3 TRBV5-1
CASRPPGLAGYNEQFF TGTGCCAGCAGACCCCCAGGACTAGCGGGATACAATGAGCAGTTCTTC TRBD2 few TRBJ2-1 TRBV7-2
CASNPLRGQDPWGDSPLHF TGTGCCAGCAACCCTCTCCGGGGACAGGACCCCTGGGGGGATTCACCCCTCCACTTT TRBD1 . TRBJ1-6 TRBV2
CSASPSTNVLTF TGCAGTGCTAGTCCCTCCACCAACGTCCTGACTTTC . . TRBJ2-6 TRBV20-1
CATSSQGGGSQPQHF TGTGCCACCAGCAGCCAAGGGGGGGGCAGTCAGCCCCAGCATTTT . few TRBJ1-5 TRBV15